The rows below give T cell receptor beta chains drawn from one sample of a study of blood T cells in healthy people across ages. MiXCR, applied by TCRdb to the 5' RACE reads, yields one record per CDR3 protein. Here the sample spans roughly 1.9 million distinct CDR3 sequences, about 39% being singletons. The sequencing input was blood. The receptors stem from a human donor in good health. The CDR3 runs from the conserved cysteine through the conserved F or W. Fields, in order: CDR3 length, D gene, V gene, clone size, J gene, CDR3 DNA, CDR3 protein. D genes are given only for firm matches. Clone size is not always given. Where it is, it says once, few, many or a class for expanded clones.

>15|NA|TRBV27|NA|TRBJ2-1
TGTGCCAGCAGTACTAGCTCCCGGAGGGGGGAGGAGCAGTTCTTC
CASSTSSRRGEEQFF
>15|TRBD1|TRBV10-3|NA|TRBJ2-3
TGTGCCGCCCGGGACAGGGATGGAGTAGAGGATACGCAGTATTTT
CAARDRDGVEDTQYF
>13|NA|TRBV12-3/TRBV12-4|many|TRBJ2-4
TGTGCCAGCAGTTTAGCGTCGAAAAACATTCAGTACTTC
CASSLASKNIQYF
>19|NA|TRBV9|NA|TRBJ1-1
TGTGCCAGCAGCGTCCAACTCCCAACCCGGACCAATTTGAACACTGAAGCTTTCTTT
CASSVQLPTRTNLNTEAFF
>18|NA|TRBV21-1|NA|TRBJ2-7
TGTGCCAGCAGCAACGCTGTACGCACAGGGTTCTCCTACAATGAGCAGTACTTC
CASSNAVRTGFSYNEQYF
>12|TRBD2|TRBV29-1|many|TRBJ2-1
TGCAGCGTTGTCCTAGCGGGGGATGAGCAGTTCTTC
CSVVLAGDEQFF
>16|TRBD1|TRBV20-1|once|TRBJ2-3
TGCAGTGCGGGACAGCTTGATTCAGGAGGCACAGATACGCAGTATTTT
CSAGQLDSGGTDTQYF
>17|TRBD2|TRBV4-1|NA|TRBJ2-5
TGCGCCAGCAGCCAACGTTCTCTAGCGGGGAACCAAGAGACCCAGTACTTC
CASSQRSLAGNQETQYF
>15|TRBD1|TRBV13|NA|TRBJ1-1
TGTGCCAGCAGCCCCATAGGACAGGGTCGGACTGAAGCTTTCTTT
CASSPIGQGRTEAFF
>15|TRBD2|TRBV20-1|once|TRBJ2-3
TGCAGTGCCCCCACGCGGGGGGGCGTTGCAGATACGCAGTATTTT
CSAPTRGGVADTQYF
>13|NA|TRBV5-1|NA|TRBJ2-5
TGCGCCAGCAGCATCCTCCCCCGGGAGACCCAGTACTTC
CASSILPRETQYF
>14|NA|TRBV3-1|few|TRBJ2-5
TGTGCCAGCAGCCCCGGGCCAGGGAAAGAGACCCAGTACTTC
CASSPGPGKETQYF
>16|TRBD1|TRBV15|many|TRBJ2-5
TGTGCCACCAGCAGAGAGGGACAGATCGCTTGGGAGACCCAGTACTTC
CATSREGQIAWETQYF
>11|NA|TRBV20-1|NA|TRBJ2-5
TGCAGTGCTCAATACCAAGAGACCCAGTACTTC
CSAQYQETQYF
>13|NA|TRBV7-6|many|TRBJ2-3
TGTGCCAGCAGCTTAAGGGGGTCAGATACGCAGTATTTT
CASSLRGSDTQYF
>16|TRBD1|TRBV27|NA|TRBJ2-7
TGTGCCAGCAGTGGAGAATCAGGGGGAGTCTCCTACGAGCAGTACTTC
CASSGESGGVSYEQYF
>16|TRBD1|TRBV20-1|once|TRBJ1-4
TGCAGTGCTAGGGGGGGGACAGGGGCAACTAATGAAAAACTGTTTTTT
CSARGGTGATNEKLFF
>16|NA|TRBV4-3|NA|TRBJ2-3
TGCGCCAGCAGCCAAGCATCGAGGGCTACTACAGATACGCAGTATTTT
CASSQASRATTDTQYF
>13|NA|TRBV29-1|NA|TRBJ2-2
TGCAGCGTGGAGGGGCAGGGAGTCGGGGAGCTGTTTTTT
CSVEGQGVGELFF
>14|NA|TRBV6-1|NA|TRBJ2-5
TGTGCCAGCTGTGTTTCGGGGGTAGGGAAGACCCAGTACTTC
CASCVSGVGKTQYF
>12|NA|TRBV12-3/TRBV12-4|NA|TRBJ2-2
TGTGCCAGCAGTCTCACCACCGGGGAGCTGTTTTTT
CASSLTTGELFF
>14|TRBD1|TRBV11-1|few|TRBJ1-1
TGTGCCAGCAGCCTTGGACAGGCACACACTGAAGCTTTCTTT
CASSLGQAHTEAFF
>14|NA|TRBV5-1|NA|TRBJ1-3
TGCGCCAGCAGCTGGTCAGGGGACGGAAACACCATATATTTT
CASSWSGDGNTIYF
>13|TRBD1|TRBV29-1|few|TRBJ2-1
TGCAGCGGGACAGGGGGCGACTACAATGAGCAGTTCTTC
CSGTGGDYNEQFF
>14|NA|TRBV5-1|NA|TRBJ1-1
TGCGCCAGCGGCTTGGATGGGGAAAGCACTGAAGCTTTCTTT
CASGLDGESTEAFF
>15|NA|TRBV4-3|NA|TRBJ2-7
TGCGCCAGCAGCCAAGATTTGGGCTCCCGCGACGAGCAGTACTTC
CASSQDLGSRDEQYF
>14|TRBD1|TRBV20-1|NA|TRBJ1-1
TGCAGTGCATCAGATAACAGGGGGTACACTGAAGCTTTCTTT
CSASDNRGYTEAFF
>15|NA|TRBV6-5|few|TRBJ1-2
TGTGCCAGCAGTTACGGAGATAGGCTTGACTATGGCTACACCTTC
CASSYGDRLDYGYTF
>13|TRBD1|TRBV20-1|few|TRBJ2-7
TGCAGTGCACCCGGGACAGGGATCAACGAGCAGTACTTC
CSAPGTGINEQYF
>15|TRBD1|TRBV5-6|NA|TRBJ1-4
TGTGCCAGCAGCGTACAAGGGGGCCCGAATGAAAAACTGTTTTTT
CASSVQGGPNEKLFF
>14|NA|TRBV4-1|NA|TRBJ1-5
TGCGCCAGCAGCCCCCGACAGTGCAATCAGCCCCAGCATTTT
CASSPRQCNQPQHF
>12|NA|TRBV12-5|few|TRBJ2-7
TGTGCTAGTGGTTCCAGGAGCTACGAGCAGTACTTC
CASGSRSYEQYF
>15|NA|TRBV2|once|TRBJ1-2
TGTGCCAGCCTTCCGGGGCCGGCTCCTAACTATGGCTACACCTTC
CASLPGPAPNYGYTF
>15|TRBD2|TRBV24-1|NA|TRBJ2-1
TGTGCCACCAGTGATTCTAGCGGGGACTACAATGAGCAGTTCTTC
CATSDSSGDYNEQFF
>15|NA|TRBV24-1|few|TRBJ2-3
TGTGCCACCAGTGAGATCGGCAGGGGATCAGATACGCAGTATTTT
CATSEIGRGSDTQYF
>13|TRBD2|TRBV20-1|many|TRBJ2-7
TGCAGTGCTCAGCGGGGGACCTTCTACGAGCAGTACTTC
CSAQRGTFYEQYF
>11|NA|TRBV10-2|NA|TRBJ2-7
TGCGCCAGCAGTGAGGCAAGCGAGCAGTACTTC
CASSEASEQYF
>14|NA|TRBV28|NA|TRBJ1-2
TGTGCCACCTTGAGCCCCGGGACGGTATATGGCTACACCTTC
CATLSPGTVYGYTF
>13|NA|TRBV12-3/TRBV12-4|NA|TRBJ2-7
TGTGCCAGCAGTTTCCGCAGGGCCAACGAGCAGTACTTC
CASSFRRANEQYF
>15|TRBD1|TRBV7-8|few|TRBJ1-1
TGTGCCAGCAGCTCCGCGACAGGGACTGGCACTGAAGCTTTCTTT
CASSSATGTGTEAFF
>15|TRBD1|TRBV7-6|many|TRBJ2-3
TGTGCCAGCAGCTCCGGGACAGGGGTGACAGATACGCAGTATTTT
CASSSGTGVTDTQYF
>15|NA|TRBV4-2|NA|TRBJ1-1
TGTGCCGGCAGCCAAGAGGAAGCAGGGAGCACTGAAGCTTTCTTT
CAGSQEEAGSTEAFF
>14|TRBD1|TRBV20-1|few|TRBJ1-5
TGCAGTGCCGGGGACAGGGGGCTTGGGCAGCCCCAGCATTTT
CSAGDRGLGQPQHF
>14|NA|TRBV12-3/TRBV12-4|NA|TRBJ1-4
TGTGCCAGCAGAGGTGACAAGACGGGGAAAAAACTGTTTTTT
CASRGDKTGKKLFF
>14|NA|TRBV11-1|NA|TRBJ2-1
TGTGCCAGCACCCTTGGGGCTTCCCGGGATGAGCAGTTCTTC
CASTLGASRDEQFF
>18|TRBD1|TRBV6-1|few|TRBJ2-6
TGTGCCAGCAGTCATATGGGGACAGGTAGCTCTGGGGCCAACGTCCTGACTTTC
CASSHMGTGSSGANVLTF
>17|NA|TRBV2|NA|TRBJ1-2
TGTGCCAGCAGTGAAGGAGCTCCCGGGCCTATCTTAGGGGGCTACACCTTC
CASSEGAPGPILGGYTF
>15|TRBD1|TRBV5-6|NA|TRBJ2-5
TGTGCCAGCAGCCGCCTGGACAGGCTCCAAGAGACCCAGTACTTC
CASSRLDRLQETQYF
>14|NA|TRBV7-2|once|TRBJ1-2
TGTGCCAGCAGCTTTCAAGGGGGAGGATATGGCTACACCTTC
CASSFQGGGYGYTF
>13|TRBD1|TRBV29-1|few|TRBJ2-7
TGCAGCGTTCGGACAGGGGCGCACTACGAGCAGTACTTC
CSVRTGAHYEQYF
>12|NA|TRBV20-1|once|TRBJ1-2
TGCAGTGCTACCAAGGGGTTGCAAGGCCACACCTTC
CSATKGLQGHTF
>15|TRBD2|TRBV15|few|TRBJ2-1
TGTGCCACCAGCAGAGAGTTAGCGGGGTACAATGAGCAGTTCTTC
CATSRELAGYNEQFF
>14|NA|TRBV12-3/TRBV12-4|few|TRBJ1-5
TGTGCCGGCAGTTTAGTAGGGGGAGGTAAGCCCCAGCATTTT
CAGSLVGGGKPQHF